These 18 T cell receptor beta chains were all obtained from the same sample, sequenced in a study of T-cell memory formation after mild COVID-19. Each CDR3 protein is one row after TCRdb ran MiXCR on the 5' RACE reads. The sample holds 450,000 to 700,000 distinct CDR3 sequences, approximately 18% seen once. Sequencing was done on a sample of PBMCs or a T cell subset sorted from them (not recorded which). The receptor source for this set is an adult woman who had mild COVID-19 (a few samples of this study predate the infection). Cell type and time point are not known.

This clonotype was counted only a few times. This rearrangement joins TRBV30 to TRBJ2-7; 7 nucleotides align to TRBD2. Germline CDR1 is GTSNPN and CDR2 is SVGIG (reference sequence). Trimming removed 1 base from V and 2 bases from J; junction bases left unmatched: 5. The CDR3 runs 14 residues. The CDR3 region has the DNA TGTGCCTGGAGTGGGGGACTATCCCCCTACGAGCAGTACTTC. This translates into CAWSGGLSPYEQYF.

The genes are TRBV20-1 and TRBJ2-3; D is possibly TRBD2 (5 bases). CDR3 length equals 13 residues. The V gene's germline CDR1 is DFQATT and CDR2 SNEGSKA (reference sequence). V lost 3 bases and J lost 1, with 8 bases in between. The DNA for the CDR3 is TGCAGTGCTAGTGAGGGAGGCACAGATACGCAGTATTTT. It encodes CSASEGGTDTQYF.

This clonotype was seen only a few times. The chain is built from TRBV10-3 and TRBJ1-1; 8 bases match TRBD1. Germline V lookup: CDR1 ENHRY, CDR2 SYGVKD. The CDR3 spans 13 residues. The J segment lost 7 bases and the V segment lost 10 bases, leaving 11 bases of the junction unmatched. The CDR3 sequence: CARRGQEILEAFF. The DNA of the CDR3 is TGTGCCAGGAGGGGACAGGAAATTCTTGAAGCTTTCTTT.

This clonotype appeared a few times. The CDR3 coding sequence is TGTGCCAGCAGTATCCAGTCTAACTATGGCTACACCTTC. Its protein is CASSIQSNYGYTF. The J gene is TRBJ1-2, the V gene TRBV7-9; the D is unclear. The CDR3 covers 13 residues. The V and J ends lost 6 bases and 0 bases respectively, with 8 bases between them. Germline lookup yields CDR1 SEHNR and CDR2 FQNEAQ (reference sequence).

This clonotype has more than one count but fewer than ten. V gene TRBV7-2 combines with J gene TRBJ2-3; 10 positions match TRBD2. The CDR3 is made up of 19 amino acids. CDR1 SGHTA and CDR2 FQGNSA come from the germline V gene. V lost 6 bases to trimming and J lost 0 bases; unmatched junction nucleotides: 15. The CDR3 sequence: CASRRWTSGRSSSTDTQYF. Written as DNA, the CDR3 is TGTGCCAGCAGGCGCTGGACTAGCGGCAGATCCTCTAGCACAGATACGCAGTATTTT.

The chain employs TRBV18 and TRBJ1-4; D uncertain. CDR1 and CDR2 from the germline V gene are KGHSH and LQKENI. This CDR3 contains 15 residues. V lost 4 bases and J lost 2, with 11 bases in between. Here the CDR3 DNA reads TGTGCCAGCTCACACGGGGAGTCCACTAATGAAAAACTGTTTTTT. Protein sequence: CASSHGESTNEKLFF.

In this sample, this clonotype turned up many times. V and J are TRBV4-2 and TRBJ2-3; 10 bases match TRBD2. CDR1 LGHNA and CDR2 YNFKEQ come from the germline V gene. The CDR3 sequence is 14 residues long. Losses at the gene ends were 1 base for V and 5 bases for J; bases not matched to a gene: 0. CDR3 in amino acids: CASSQGLAGDTQYF. Here the CDR3 DNA reads TGTGCCAGCAGCCAAGGACTAGCGGGAGATACGCAGTATTTT.

This clonotype occurred a few times. V is TRBV7-2 and J is TRBJ2-7; TRBD2 agrees at 9 bases. CDR3 length: 15 residues. CDR1 is SGHTA and CDR2 is FQGNSA in the germline V gene. Unmatched junction bases numbered 7, after V lost 4 bases and J lost 3 bases. The CDR3 region has the DNA TGTGCCAGCAGCTCAGTAGCGGGAGCTTTCTACGAGCAGTACTTC. Amino acids: CASSSVAGAFYEQYF. Using reference TRBV7-2 and TRBJ2-7 for the parts outside the CDR3, the full variable domain is GAGVSQSPSNKVTEKGKDVELRCDPISGHTALYWYRQSLGQGLEFLIYFQGNSAPDKSGLPSDRFSAERTGGSVSTLTIQRTQQEDSAVYLCASSSVAGAFYEQYFGPGTRLTVT.

The chain employs TRBV7-3 and TRBJ2-1, with TRBD2 identical over 13 bases. CDR1 and CDR2 (germline): SGHTA, FQGTGA. The CDR3 totals 17 residues. V trimming: 4 bases; J trimming: 6 bases; junction bases outside the gene matches: 9. Here the CDR3 reads CASSYIPGTSGVNEQFF. DNA for the CDR3: TGTGCCAGCAGCTACATCCCCGGGACTAGCGGGGTCAATGAGCAGTTCTTC.

This chain uses TRBV12-3 or TRBV12-4 with TRBJ1-5, with D perhaps matching TRBD1 (6 bases). The CDR3 sequence is 15 residues long. Trimming cost V 1 base and J 6 bases, with 13 bases left between them. This CDR3 reads CASSLEGTWGQPQHF. The CDR3 bases are TGTGCCAGCAGTTTAGAGGGGACATGGGGTCAGCCCCAGCATTTT.

The rearrangement uses TRBV2 and TRBJ2-2, with TRBD2 identical over 9 bases. Germline V gene sequence: CDR1 SNHLY, CDR2 FYNNEI. This CDR3 spans 15 amino acids. V lost 6 bases, J lost 8 bases, and 10 bases stayed unmatched. CDR3 in amino acids: CASRETSGPRGELFF. CDR3 DNA sequence: TGTGCCAGCAGAGAGACTAGCGGACCTCGAGGGGAGCTGTTTTTT.

In its sample, this clonotype was seen a few times. The gene calls are TRBV6-2 or TRBV6-3 and TRBJ2-3, with 10 nucleotides matching TRBD2. The CDR3 consists of 16 residues. The ends lost 6 bases at V and 2 bases at J; junction bases unmatched: 8. CDR1 and CDR2 (germline): MNHEY, SVGEGT. CDR3 region: CASSPASGGHTDTQYF. The CDR3 coding sequence is TGTGCCAGCAGCCCCGCTAGCGGGGGCCACACAGATACGCAGTATTTT.

This clonotype has at least ten counts. The V call is TRBV20-1, the J call TRBJ2-1; tentatively, D is TRBD1 (6 bases). The CDR3 contains 17 residues. Germline lookup yields CDR1 DFQATT and CDR2 SNEGSKA (reference sequence). V lost 3 bases and J 7 bases, leaving 25 bases between the germline ends. The CDR3 is CSASDIFGTRVGNEQFF. The CDR3 DNA follows: TGCAGTGCTAGTGATATCTTCGGGACACGTGTGGGAAATGAGCAGTTCTTC.

This chain links TRBV3-1 with TRBJ2-7; 8 bases map to TRBD1. The trim removed 0 bases at V and 4 bases at J, leaving 11 bases unmatched. The CDR3 has 17 amino acids. Germline V gives CDR1 LGHDT, CDR2 YNNKEL (reference sequence). This CDR3 reads CASSQEADRGPQYEQYF. The CDR3 nucleotides read TGTGCCAGCAGCCAAGAGGCCGACAGGGGACCTCAATACGAGCAGTACTTC.

This clonotype was seen a handful of times. The V call is TRBV24-1, the J call TRBJ2-1; 14 positions match TRBD2. V was pared by 8 bases and J by 10 bases, with 9 bases of the junction left unmatched. This CDR3 is built from 15 residues. The germline V gene encodes CDR1 KGHDR and CDR2 SFDVKD. The CDR3 coding sequence is TGTGCCACCAACCCCGGGACTAGCGGGAGCGGGGAGCAGTTCTTC. Its translation is CATNPGTSGSGEQFF.

The gene calls are TRBV4-3 and TRBJ2-3; 9 positions match TRBD2. Per the germline V gene, CDR1 is LGHNA and CDR2 is YSLEER. The V gene end was trimmed by 4 bases and the J gene end by 4 bases; junction bases not matched to a gene: 12. This CDR3 comprises 17 residues. The CDR3 spells CASSLGASGIQADTQYF. The CDR3 DNA sequence: TGCGCCAGCAGCCTCGGGGCTAGCGGGATACAGGCAGATACGCAGTATTTT.

This rearrangement joins TRBV13 to TRBJ2-1; no clear D. Germline values: CDR1 PRHDT, CDR2 FYEKMQ (reference sequence). Trimming removed 4 bases from V and 6 bases from J, with 7 bases in between. CDR3 length: 12 amino acids. Here the CDR3 reads CASSYSANEQFF. The CDR3 nucleotides read TGTGCCAGCAGCTACTCAGCCAATGAGCAGTTCTTC.

There are a few counts of this clonotype. The chain has TRBV27 and TRBJ2-7; D uncertain. The germline V gene encodes CDR1 MNHEY and CDR2 SMNVEV (reference sequence). With 5 bases removed from V and 7 bases from J, the gap between germline ends came to 15 bases. The CDR3 has 13 residues. CDR3 in DNA: TGTGCCAGCAGTCCGAGTCCCGCCTGGGAGCAGTACTTC. Translation: CASSPSPAWEQYF.